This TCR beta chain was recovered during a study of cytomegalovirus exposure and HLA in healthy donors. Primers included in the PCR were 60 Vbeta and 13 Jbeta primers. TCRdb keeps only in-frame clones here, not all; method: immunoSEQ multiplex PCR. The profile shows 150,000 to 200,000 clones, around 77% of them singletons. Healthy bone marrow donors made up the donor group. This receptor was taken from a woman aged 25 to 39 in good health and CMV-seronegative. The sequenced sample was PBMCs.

This CDR3 is CASIHLSGLGGEKLFF. CDR3 in DNA: TGTGCCAGCATCCACCTGTCGGGTCTGGGGGGGGAAAAACTGTTTTTT. The chain is built from TRBV28 and TRBJ1-4; a weak D match, TRBD1 (5 bases). Germline V gives CDR1 MDHEN, CDR2 SYDVKM. V was shortened by 7 bases and J by 8 bases, with 23 bases between the two germline ends. This CDR3 spans 16 amino acids.